The 21 T cell receptor beta chains below come from one sample, sequenced in a study of T-cell memory formation after mild COVID-19. TCRdb independently ran MiXCR on the 5' RACE reads; one entry per CDR3 protein. This sample has hundreds of thousands of distinct CDR3 sequences, with about a sixth found just once. The sample comprised PBMCs or a T cell subset sorted from them (not recorded which). These receptor sequences come from a man aged 18 to 29 who had mild COVID-19 (a few samples of this study predate the infection). Cell type and time point are not known.

This clonotype has a handful of counts. V is TRBV20-1 and J is TRBJ2-5, with a weak D call TRBD2 (6 bases). V lost 3 bases and J lost 2, with 13 bases in between. The V gene's germline CDR1 is DFQATT and CDR2 SNEGSKA (reference sequence). CDR3 length: 14 residues. The CDR3 reads CSASAGNYQETQYF. The CDR3 DNA reads as TGCAGTGCTAGTGCGGGAAACTATCAAGAGACCCAGTACTTC.

Only a few counts were recorded for this clonotype. V gene TRBV20-1 combines with J gene TRBJ2-3; 9 bases are a match to TRBD1. The ends lost 5 bases at V and 4 bases at J; junction bases unmatched: 7. There are 14 residues in the CDR3. Per the germline V gene, CDR1 is DFQATT and CDR2 is SNEGSKA (reference sequence). CDR3 in amino acids: CSAPGTGTSDTQYF. CDR3 coding DNA: TGCAGTGCTCCCGGGACAGGGACCTCAGATACGCAGTATTTT.

This chain uses TRBV20-1 with TRBJ2-5; possibly TRBD1 for D (6 bases). This CDR3 region has 11 residues. V lost 4 bases and J 5 bases, leaving 8 bases between the germline ends. The V gene's germline CDR1 is DFQATT and CDR2 SNEGSKA (reference sequence). CDR3 in DNA: TGCAGTGCTACAGGGGTGGAGACCCAGTACTTC. Translating it yields CSATGVETQYF.

This clonotype was observed a handful of times. This sequence joins TRBV6-5 and TRBJ2-2; D call uncertain. Germline V CDR1 and CDR2: MNHEY, SVGAGI. This CDR3 has 14 amino acids. V gave up 6 bases and J gave up 0 bases, with 8 bases separating them. The CDR3 nucleotides read TGTGCCAGCAGCCGAGGACCGAACACCGGGGAGCTGTTTTTT. Translation: CASSRGPNTGELFF.

The V call is TRBV7-2, the J call TRBJ1-2, with no clear D. Trimming took off 0 bases at V and 4 bases at J, with 9 bases between the two ends. Germline lookup yields CDR1 SGHTA and CDR2 FQGNSA. The length of the CDR3 is 14 residues. CDR3: CASSLADGPYGYTF. Here the CDR3 DNA reads TGTGCCAGCAGCTTAGCAGACGGTCCCTATGGCTACACCTTC. Together with reference TRBV7-2 and TRBJ1-2, the CDR3 gives the full variable domain: GAGVSQSPSNKVTEKGKDVELRCDPISGHTALYWYRQSLGQGLEFLIYFQGNSAPDKSGLPSDRFSAERTGGSVSTLTIQRTQQEDSAVYLCASSLADGPYGYTFGSGTRLTVV.

The V call is TRBV9, the J call TRBJ2-3, with a weak D call TRBD2 (7 bases). V lost 0 bases and J 7 bases, leaving 12 bases between the germline ends. The CDR3 spans 14 residues. In germline, CDR1 is SGDLS, CDR2 YYNGEE. The CDR3 bases are TGTGCCAGCAGCGTAGAGGGGGGGGCCAATACGCAGTATTTT. Encoded protein: CASSVEGGANTQYF.

This chain joins TRBV24-1 and TRBJ1-2; D is ambiguous. Trimming took off 3 bases at V and 6 bases at J, with 10 bases between the two ends. This CDR3 has 13 amino acids. CDR1 and CDR2 from the germline V gene are KGHDR and SFDVKD. The CDR3: CATSDPSSNGYTF. CDR3 coding DNA: TGTGCCACCAGTGATCCCTCCTCAAATGGCTACACCTTC.

The chain uses TRBV18 and TRBJ2-3; TRBD1 aligns across 10 bases. The CDR3 length is 18 residues. The germline V gene has CDR1 KGHSH and CDR2 LQKENI. V was clipped by 0 bases and J by 6 bases; unmatched bases: 12. The CDR3 bases are TGTGCCAGCTCACCACCGTTAGGACAGGGGGTTTTACGGGATACGCAGTATTTT. Its protein is CASSPPLGQGVLRDTQYF.

This clonotype was recorded a few times. The genes are TRBV24-1 and TRBJ2-5, with 7 bases matching TRBD1. The germline V gene has CDR1 KGHDR and CDR2 SFDVKD. V lost 4 bases and J lost 4; bases outside the gene matches: 11. This CDR3 contains 16 residues. The CDR3 nucleotides read TGTGCCACCAGTGAGGGGAACAGGGGAGACGGAGAGACCCAGTACTTC. It specifies CATSEGNRGDGETQYF.

This chain uses TRBV6-2 or TRBV6-3 with TRBJ1-1; D possibly corresponds to TRBD1 (6 bases). Trimming pared 6 bases from V and 1 base from J, leaving 18 bases between. Germline V gives CDR1 MNHEY, CDR2 SVGEGT. This CDR3 is 16 amino acids long. The CDR3: CASSPLGPGANTEAFF. CDR3 DNA sequence: TGTGCCAGCAGCCCGCTCGGGCCAGGGGCGAACACTGAAGCTTTCTTT.

V is TRBV14 and J is TRBJ1-1; TRBD1 is a possible D gene (6 bases). In germline, CDR1 is SGHDN, CDR2 FVKESK. The CDR3 extends over 16 amino acids. The germline V and J ends were trimmed by 3 bases and 0 bases, with 14 bases remaining between them. DNA for the CDR3: TGTGCCAGCAGCCACCCCAGGGGATCTATGAACACTGAAGCTTTCTTT. It is translated as CASSHPRGSMNTEAFF.

The rearrangement uses TRBV3-2 and TRBJ1-1; whether TRBD1, the table's D call, matches the DNA was not checked. TRBV3-2 is a listed pseudogene. The CDR3 is 16 residues long. For the CDR3, the DNA is TGTGCCAGCAGCCAAGCAGCACAGGGGGCGAACACTGAAGCTTTCTTT. It encodes CASSQAAQGANTEAFF.

This rearrangement joins TRBV28 to TRBJ1-2; a weak D match, TRBD1 (6 bases). Trimming cost V 5 bases and J 2 bases, with 9 bases left between them. This CDR3 comprises 13 residues. Germline V lookup: CDR1 MDHEN, CDR2 SYDVKM. Here the CDR3 DNA reads TGTGCCAGCAGTCAAACAGGGAACTATGGCTACACCTTC. Its protein product is CASSQTGNYGYTF.

The J gene is TRBJ1-6, the V gene TRBV3-1; 12 bases fit TRBD1. The germline V gene encodes CDR1 LGHDT and CDR2 YNNKEL (reference sequence). The trim removed 5 bases at V and 10 bases at J, leaving 9 bases unmatched. The CDR3 has 16 residues. CDR3 coding DNA: TGTGCCAGCAGCTCACGGGGACAGGGGGCCCAATCACCCCTCCACTTT. Protein sequence: CASSSRGQGAQSPLHF.

The gene calls are TRBV5-5 and TRBJ2-5, with TRBD1 as a possible D gene (5 bases). In germline, CDR1 is SGHKS, CDR2 YYEKEE (reference sequence). The length of the CDR3 is 18 residues. The V end was cut by 3 bases, the J end by 3 bases, with 24 bases between. The CDR3 loop is CASSSGYPDSVNKETQYF. CDR3 coding DNA: TGTGCCAGCAGCTCAGGATATCCTGACAGCGTCAACAAAGAGACCCAGTACTTC.

This clonotype was counted a few times. This chain uses TRBV12-3 or TRBV12-4 with TRBJ1-2; D possibly corresponds to TRBD1 (6 bases). The CDR3 consists of 14 residues. The V end lost 1 base, the J end lost 8 bases, and 14 bases lay between the germline ends. The CDR3 is CASSLVFRGTGYTF. The CDR3 region has the DNA TGTGCCAGCAGTTTAGTTTTCAGGGGAACCGGCTACACCTTC.

This rearrangement joins TRBV11-2 to TRBJ2-5, with D uncertain. The V end lost 1 base, the J end lost 4 bases, and 10 bases lay between the germline ends. This CDR3 has 14 residues. Germline CDR1 SGHAT, CDR2 FQNNGV. CDR3 loop: CASSLGPMSETQYF. The CDR3 DNA is TGTGCCAGCAGCTTAGGGCCGATGTCAGAGACCCAGTACTTC.

The table lists this clonotype with a few counts. The V call is TRBV5-1, the J call TRBJ2-4, with D hard to call. Germline assignment: CDR1 SGHRS and CDR2 YFSETQ. Trimming removed 0 bases from V and 5 bases from J, with 6 bases in between. The CDR3 consists of 13 residues. CDR3 region: CASSLVGENIQYF. CDR3 coding DNA: TGCGCCAGCAGCTTGGTCGGAGAAAACATTCAGTACTTC.

The chain carries TRBV28 and TRBJ1-6, with D possibly TRBD1 on 6 matching bases. Germline lookup yields CDR1 MDHEN and CDR2 SYDVKM. With 4 bases removed from V and 14 bases from J, the gap between germline ends came to 12 bases. This CDR3 is 12 amino acids long. The CDR3 DNA is TGTGCCAGCAGTTCACAGGGTTTCACCCTCCACTTT. It specifies CASSSQGFTLHF.

This clonotype showed up just a few times. The rearrangement uses TRBV20-1 and TRBJ1-1; no definite D call. Trimming pared 0 bases from V and 1 base from J, leaving 12 bases between. This CDR3 comprises 15 residues. Per the germline V gene, CDR1 is DFQATT and CDR2 is SNEGSKA (reference sequence). The CDR3 DNA reads as TGCAGTGCTAGAGACATGATGATGGGGAACACTGAAGCTTTCTTT. Its protein product is CSARDMMMGNTEAFF.

This clonotype has just a few counts. This chain connects TRBV12-3 or TRBV12-4 to TRBJ1-2; TRBD1 is a possible D gene (5 bases). The length of the CDR3 is 14 residues. Trimming shortened V by 6 bases and J by 3 bases, and 14 bases separated the two germline ends. For the CDR3, the DNA is TGTGCCAGCAGCACCGATGGGGGGTACTATGGCTACACCTTC. It encodes CASSTDGGYYGYTF.